These 28 T cell receptor beta chains originate from one sample sequenced in a study of shared clonotypes between healthy human individuals. TCRdb's copy holds only in-frame clones and misses some; the assay was immunoSEQ multiplex PCR. This table holds about 1.1 million clones, around 77% found once. Sequencing was done on a sample of memory CD4+ T cells from PBMCs. Subset denoted: CD45RA-negative fraction. Receptors were obtained from a man between 18 and 35 years old in good health. Some clones in this sample may be carry-over from other donors' samples.

About this clone: Other nucleotide sequences in the sample specify the same CDR3. The genes are TRBV7-2 and TRBJ2-7, with 7 bases lining up with TRBD1. The V gene end was trimmed by 5 bases and the J gene end by 2 bases; junction bases not matched to a gene: 6. The CDR3 is 14 amino acids. Germline V gene lookup returns CDR1 SGHTA and CDR2 FQGNSA. For the CDR3, the DNA is TGTGCCAGCAGCCCTCGGACAGGTACCTACGAGCAGTACTTC. This codes for CASSPRTGTYEQYF.

The DNA of the CDR3 is TGTGCCACCAGCAGAGTTGGAGAAAACACTGAAGCTTTCTTT. Translation gives CATSRVGENTEAFF. V and J are TRBV15 and TRBJ1-1; D is uncertain. With 1 base removed from V and 2 bases from J, the gap between germline ends came to 8 bases. The CDR3 is made up of 14 amino acids. Germline lookup yields CDR1 LNHNV and CDR2 YYDKDF (reference sequence). Full variable domain (outside the CDR3, taken from reference TRBV15 and TRBJ1-1): DAMVIQNPRYQVTQFGKPVTLSCSQTLNHNVMYWYQQKSSQAPKLLFHYYDKDFNNEADTPDNFQSRRPNTSFCFLDIRSPGLGDTAMYLCATSRVGENTEAFFGQGTRLTVV.

V and J are TRBV5-1 and TRBJ2-3; TRBD1 agrees at 8 bases. The CDR3 loop spans 15 amino acids. The V gene's germline CDR1 is SGHRS and CDR2 YFSETQ. J lost 2 bases, V lost 2 bases, and 4 bases had no gene match. The CDR3 coding sequence is TGCGCCAGCAGCTTCGGGGACAGGATCACAGATACGCAGTATTTT. As protein: CASSFGDRITDTQYF.

The chain has TRBV19 and TRBJ2-4; 10 bases match TRBD1. The V gene's germline CDR1 is LNHDA and CDR2 SQIVND (reference sequence). The CDR3 extends over 15 amino acids. V gave up 7 bases and J gave up 3 bases; unmatched junction bases: 6. CDR3 protein: CASMGQGLGKNIQYF. Here the CDR3 DNA reads TGTGCCAGTATGGGACAGGGGTTGGGCAAAAACATTCAGTACTTC.

The chain carries TRBV15 and TRBJ2-5, with D perhaps matching TRBD1 or TRBD2 (6 bases each). The CDR3 extends over 16 amino acids. Trimming took 2 bases from V and 5 from J, leaving 18 bases between them. Germline loops: CDR1 LNHNV, CDR2 YYDKDF (reference sequence). The CDR3 bases are TGTGCCACCAGCAGAATCTTTAAGGGGGGAAGTGAGACCCAGTACTTC. Protein sequence: CATSRIFKGGSETQYF. The variable domain in full, completed from reference TRBV15 and TRBJ2-5, reads DAMVIQNPRYQVTQFGKPVTLSCSQTLNHNVMYWYQQKSSQAPKLLFHYYDKDFNNEADTPDNFQSRRPNTSFCFLDIRSPGLGDTAMYLCATSRIFKGGSETQYFGPGTRLLVL.

The V call is TRBV30, the J call TRBJ1-2, with D tentatively TRBD1 (5 bases). This CDR3 is 14 amino acids long. V lost 3 bases and J 0 bases, leaving 11 bases between the germline ends. Germline V gene lookup returns CDR1 GTSNPN and CDR2 SVGIG (reference sequence). CDR3 nucleotides: TGTGCCTGGAGACGACAGAACGCTAACTATGGCTACACCTTC. Its protein product is CAWRRQNANYGYTF.

The chain combines TRBV9 with TRBJ1-1; D gene unclear. The CDR3 contains 14 residues. Between the trimmed V and J ends, which lost 4 bases and 6 bases, there was a span of 16 bases. Germline lookup yields CDR1 SGDLS and CDR2 YYNGEE. This CDR3 reads CASSPPARDSEAFF. The CDR3 bases are TGTGCCAGCAGCCCTCCTGCGAGGGATTCTGAAGCTTTCTTT.

As for this clone: A far larger clone lies a single base away; this is likely a read error. Other DNA sequences in this specimen translate into the identical CDR3. The V call is TRBV30, the J call TRBJ1-2; 8 bases map to TRBD1. CDR1 is GTSNPN, CDR2 SVGIG, per germline (reference sequence). The CDR3 is 14 amino acids. CDR3 amino acids: CAWRRDRSNYGYTF. CDR3 bases: TGTGCCTGGAGACGGGACAGGAGTAACTACGGCTACACCTTC.

The CDR3 nucleotides are TGTGCCAGCAGTTTAAGAATGTTAGGGGGCACTGAAGCTTTCTTT. Translated, it gives CASSLRMLGGTEAFF. The rearrangement links TRBV27 to TRBJ1-1; D might be TRBD1 (6 bases). The CDR3 has 15 amino acids. Germline V gene sequence: CDR1 MNHEY, CDR2 SMNVEV (reference sequence). V lost 2 bases, J lost 4 bases, and 14 bases lay in between.

This chain connects TRBV20-1 to TRBJ1-4, with no clear D. The CDR3 sequence is 11 residues long. Germline CDR1 DFQATT, CDR2 SNEGSKA (reference sequence). The ends were cut back, 7 bases at V and 4 bases at J, with 7 bases in the middle. The CDR3: CSVMRNEKLFF. The CDR3 nucleotides are TGCAGTGTCATGCGTAATGAAAAACTGTTTTTT.

Regarding this clone: A far larger clone is off by one base, so a read error is likely. The chain recombines TRBV28 with TRBJ2-6; D is ambiguous. Trimming cost V 6 bases and J 0 bases, with 9 bases left between them. This CDR3 contains 15 residues. Germline-derived CDR1 and CDR2 are MDHEN and SYDVKM. In DNA form, the CDR3 reads TGTGCCAGCAGCTATGTACACTCTGGGGCCAACGTCCTGACTTTC. Translation: CASSYVHSGANVLTF. The variable domain in full, with the rest retrieved from reference TRBV28 and TRBJ2-6, is DVKVTQSSRYLVKRTGEKVFLECVQDMDHENMFWYRQDPGLGLRLIYFSYDVKMKEKGDIPEGYSVSREKKERFSLILESASTNQTSMYLCASSYVHSGANVLTFGAGSRLTVL.

The J gene is TRBJ2-7, the V gene TRBV11-2; 7 nucleotides match TRBD1. V gave up 5 bases and J gave up 5 bases; unmatched junction bases: 9. Germline-derived CDR1 and CDR2 are SGHAT and FQNNGV. The CDR3 runs to 14 residues. The CDR3 DNA is TGTGCCAGCAGCCCCAGACAGGGCAGCGACGAGCAGTACTTC. As protein: CASSPRQGSDEQYF.

This sequence joins TRBV18 and TRBJ1-5; weak D call: TRBD1 (5 bases). The germline gives CDR1 KGHSH, CDR2 LQKENI. The CDR3 length is 14 residues. The V and J ends lost 6 bases and 6 bases respectively, with 15 bases between them. This CDR3 is CASSAGTGIQPQHF. In nucleotides, the CDR3 is TGTGCCAGCTCGGCCGGGACGGGGATTCAGCCCCAGCATTTT.

This chain joins TRBV5-5 and TRBJ2-1; a possible D gene is TRBD2 (5 bases). V was pared by 4 bases and J by 8 bases, with 19 bases between. Per the germline V gene, CDR1 is SGHKS and CDR2 is YYEKEE (reference sequence). This CDR3 is built from 15 residues. The CDR3 nucleotides read TGTGCCAGCAGCCCGGGGAGCAGTGTGCTCTATGAGCAGTTCTTC. Amino acids: CASSPGSSVLYEQFF.

The gene calls are TRBV29-1 and TRBJ2-5; 10 bases line up with TRBD1. The J call may be in error: the DNA end matches TRBJ2-7 better. Germline V gene lookup returns CDR1 SQVTM and CDR2 ANQGSEA. The CDR3 is 14 residues long. CDR3 coding DNA: TGCAGCGCAACAAGACAGGGGGCTGCCTACGAGCAGTACTTC. Translating it yields CSATRQGAAYEQYF.

J is TRBJ2-7 and V is TRBV2; D possibly corresponds to TRBD1 (5 bases). The V and J ends lost 7 bases and 7 bases respectively, with 20 bases between them. Germline CDR1 SNHLY, CDR2 FYNNEI. The CDR3 is 14 amino acids. CDR3 nucleotides: TGTGCCAGCAAGAAGACGACAGTGATGGGGGAGCAGTACTTC. It codes for CASKKTTVMGEQYF.

This clone was detected only once. This chain links TRBV30 with TRBJ1-1; D not certain. Trimming stripped 0 bases from V and 6 bases from J, with 8 bases between. CDR1 is GTSNPN and CDR2 is SVGIG in the germline V gene (reference sequence). The CDR3 covers 12 residues. CDR3 protein: CAWSVSGPEAFF. DNA for the CDR3: TGTGCCTGGAGTGTAAGTGGACCTGAAGCTTTCTTT.

J is TRBJ2-1 and V is TRBV18; weak D call: TRBD2 (5 bases). V was pared by 4 bases and J by 3 bases, with 10 bases between. Germline lookup yields CDR1 KGHSH and CDR2 LQKENI. CDR3 length: 14 residues. CDR3 bases: TGTGCCAGCTCACTTAGGACTGGCTACAATGAGCAGTTCTTC. This encodes CASSLRTGYNEQFF.

Regarding this clone: Different DNA sequences within this sample yield the same CDR3. The V gene is TRBV27, the J gene TRBJ1-5; D gene unclear. Trimming pared 3 bases from V and 2 bases from J, leaving 8 bases between. CDR3 size: 14 residues. The germline V gene encodes CDR1 MNHEY and CDR2 SMNVEV (reference sequence). In DNA form, the CDR3 reads TGTGCCAGCAGTTTCCGACGGGGCAATCAGCCCCAGCATTTT. Translating it yields CASSFRRGNQPQHF.

V is TRBV28 and J is TRBJ2-3; 12 positions match TRBD2. V lost 1 base and J lost 6; bases outside the gene matches: 5. This CDR3 region has 16 residues. CDR1 and CDR2 from the germline V gene are MDHEN and SYDVKM. The CDR3 DNA reads as TGTGCCAGCAGTTTATTGGCTAGCGGGAGGGGGGATACGCAGTATTTT. It is translated as CASSLLASGRGDTQYF.

V and J are TRBV10-1 and TRBJ2-7; D might be TRBD2 (5 bases). There are 15 residues in the CDR3. The germline gives CDR1 WNHNN, CDR2 SYGVQD (reference sequence). V was cut by 0 bases and J by 6 bases, with 15 bases left in between. CDR3 amino acids: CASSESSTGISEQYF. CDR3 bases: TGCGCCAGCAGTGAGTCGAGTACGGGGATTAGCGAGCAGTACTTC.

The chain couples TRBV2 to TRBJ2-1, with D tentatively TRBD1 (7 bases). CDR3 size: 13 residues. The germline V gene has CDR1 SNHLY and CDR2 FYNNEI. With 10 bases removed from V and 3 bases from J, the gap between germline ends came to 13 bases. The CDR3 DNA reads TGTGCCACCTCAGGGGGGCACTACAATGAGCAGTTCTTC. It specifies CATSGGHYNEQFF.

On this clone: A far larger clone is off by one base, so a read error is likely. J is TRBJ1-1 and V is TRBV4-1; weak D call: TRBD1 (5 bases). Germline CDR1 MGHRA, CDR2 YSYEKL. Deletions cut 0 bases from V and 3 bases from J, with 11 bases between. This CDR3 comprises 15 residues. In nucleotides, the CDR3 is TGCGCCAGCAGCCAAGAGGTGACAGTGGACACTGAAGCTTTCTTT. Protein sequence: CASSQEVTVDTEAFF.

The rearrangement uses TRBV28 and TRBJ2-3, with TRBD1 identical over 7 bases. The CDR3 length is 12 residues. The germline V gene encodes CDR1 MDHEN and CDR2 SYDVKM. The V gene end was trimmed by 6 bases and the J gene end by 6 bases; junction bases not matched to a gene: 3. The CDR3 spells CASRSTGDTQYF. The CDR3 DNA reads as TGTGCCAGCAGGTCGACAGGGGATACGCAGTATTTT.

This clone was seen a few times. V usage is TRBV5-1 and J usage is TRBJ1-4; D gene ambiguous. Trimming stripped 3 bases from V and 0 bases from J, with 9 bases between. Germline V gene lookup returns CDR1 SGHRS and CDR2 YFSETQ. The CDR3 is made up of 15 amino acids. This CDR3 is CASSSQVATNEKLFF. The CDR3 coding sequence is TGCGCCAGCAGCTCGCAGGTTGCAACTAATGAAAAACTGTTTTTT.

This sequence joins TRBV7-9 and TRBJ2-1, with 9 nucleotides matching TRBD2. In germline, CDR1 is SEHNR, CDR2 FQNEAQ (reference sequence). V shed 4 bases, J shed 12 bases, and the junction held 22 bases outside the gene matches. This CDR3 comprises 18 residues. This CDR3 is CASSSHISVAGGPKPQFF. For the CDR3, the DNA is TGTGCCAGCAGCTCCCACATTAGTGTCGCGGGAGGGCCCAAACCGCAGTTCTTC.

This rearrangement joins TRBV30 to TRBJ2-7; 7 bases align to TRBD1. Germline CDR1 GTSNPN, CDR2 SVGIG (reference sequence). V lost 4 bases and J lost 3; bases outside the gene matches: 6. CDR3 length: 13 residues. CDR3 protein: CAWIKGGGYEQYF. The CDR3 nucleotides read TGTGCCTGGATTAAAGGGGGCGGCTACGAGCAGTACTTC.

This clone appeared a single time. V gene TRBV28 combines with J gene TRBJ2-1, with 14 bases that match TRBD2. Per germline, CDR1 MDHEN and CDR2 SYDVKM. The CDR3 is made up of 16 amino acids. With V trimmed by 5 bases and J by 7 bases, 7 bases remained unmatched. The CDR3 protein is CASSAPGTSGGNEQFF. The CDR3, as DNA: TGTGCCAGCAGTGCCCCCGGGACTAGCGGGGGTAATGAGCAGTTCTTC.